The 32 T cell receptor beta chains below come from one sample, sequenced in a study of cytomegalovirus exposure and HLA in healthy donors. In the PCR, 60 Vbeta and 13 Jbeta primers were used. Profiling relied on immunoSEQ multiplex PCR, and the TCRdb table lists in-frame clones only, not all of them. The data hold about 200,000 clones, with 70% to 80% observed a single time. The sequencing sample was made of PBMCs. These receptors all come from a woman aged 25 to 39 in good health and CMV-seronegative.

In DNA, the CDR3 is TGTGCCACCAGCAGAACAGGGTTCTCTGGGGCCAACGTCCTGACTTTC. Protein sequence: CATSRTGFSGANVLTF. The rearrangement links TRBV15 to TRBJ2-6; a weak D match, TRBD1 (6 bases). V lost 2 bases to trimming and J lost 0 bases, with 8 bases between them. CDR1 is LNHNV, CDR2 YYDKDF, per germline (reference sequence). This CDR3 comprises 16 residues.

Notes on this clone: At one boundary the junction diverges from the germline segment, which might be a read error. The chain joins TRBV9 to TRBJ1-2; D might be TRBD1 (5 bases). The CDR3 is made up of 12 amino acids. The V gene's germline CDR1 is SGDLS and CDR2 YYNGEE. CDR3 DNA: TGTGCCAGCAGCGTAGGGGACTATGGCTACCCCTTC. Its translation: CASSVGDYGYPF.

The chain links TRBV30 to TRBJ2-3; 9 bases match TRBD2. The CDR3 loop spans 16 amino acids. After removal of 2 bases from V and 3 bases from J, the junction contained 9 bases not matched to a gene. Germline V gene data show CDR1 as GTSNPN and CDR2 as SVGIG (reference sequence). The CDR3 nucleotides are TGTGCCTGGAGTCTTGAGGGGACTAGCCTAACAGATACGCAGTATTTT. This codes for CAWSLEGTSLTDTQYF.

This chain's CDR3 is CASSRLAGGRLNEQYF. For the CDR3, the DNA is TGTGCCAGCAGCCGATTAGCGGGAGGGAGGCTCAACGAGCAGTACTTC. This chain connects TRBV4-2 to TRBJ2-7, with 11 bases that match TRBD2. With 4 bases clipped from V and 5 bases from J, the junction kept 10 bases outside the gene matches. This CDR3 is built from 16 residues. Looked up from germline, CDR1 is LGHNA and CDR2 is YNFKEQ.

The count of this clone is one. This sequence joins TRBV27 and TRBJ2-7; 8 bases align to TRBD1. Germline V CDR1 and CDR2: MNHEY, SMNVEV (reference sequence). Trimming cost V 4 bases and J 3 bases; bases outside gene matches: 5. CDR3 length: 14 amino acids. Here the CDR3 DNA reads TGTGCCAGCAGTTCCGGGACAGGACTCTACGAGCAGTACTTC. Translated, it gives CASSSGTGLYEQYF.

About this clone: Other DNA sequences from this sample encode an identical CDR3 as well. The rearrangement joins TRBV6-6 to TRBJ2-7; D unresolved. Germline CDR1 MNHNY, CDR2 SVGAGI (reference sequence). Trimming took off 6 bases at V and 7 bases at J, with 16 bases between the two ends. This CDR3 has 13 amino acids. The CDR3 sequence is CASSYGPRREQYF. CDR3 nucleotides: TGTGCCAGCAGCTACGGGCCCCGCAGAGAGCAGTACTTC.

The chain uses TRBV5-1 and TRBJ2-7; TRBD1 is a possible D gene (6 bases). V gave up 4 bases and J gave up 0 bases, with 14 bases separating them. Germline CDR1 SGHRS, CDR2 YFSETQ. The CDR3 spans 15 residues. The CDR3 loop reads CASSPTGYYSYEQYF. The CDR3 DNA is TGCGCCAGCAGCCCGACAGGCTACTACTCCTACGAGCAGTACTTC.

The chain has TRBV11-2 and TRBJ2-5; D remains ambiguous. TRBJ2-7 matches the DNA end more closely, so the J call is doubtful. The germline V gene has CDR1 SGHAT and CDR2 FQNNGV. The CDR3 extends over 18 amino acids. DNA for the CDR3: TGTGCCAGCAGCCCTAAGGGAAATAGACGGAGCTGGGGCTACGAGCAGTACTTC. It specifies CASSPKGNRRSWGYEQYF.

The V call is TRBV30, the J call TRBJ2-3, with TRBD2 as a possible D gene (5 bases). V dropped 5 bases and J dropped 4 bases, with 7 bases sitting between them. This CDR3 is built from 11 residues. CDR1 and CDR2 (germline): GTSNPN, SVGIG (reference sequence). CDR3 amino acids: CAWGSSDTQYF. The CDR3 DNA reads TGTGCCTGGGGGAGTTCAGATACGCAGTATTTT.

This clone was detected only a few times. The rearrangement uses TRBV25-1 and TRBJ2-2, with 13 bases that match TRBD2. The germline CDR1 and CDR2 sequences are MGHDK and SYGVNS. After removal of 10 bases from V and 4 bases from J, the junction contained 3 bases not matched to a gene. CDR3 length: 14 amino acids. This CDR3 is CATGTSGVTGELFF. For the CDR3, the DNA is TGTGCCACCGGGACTAGCGGGGTCACCGGGGAGCTGTTTTTT. The variable domain in full, completed from reference TRBV25-1 and TRBJ2-2, reads EADIYQTPRYLVIGTGKKITLECSQTMGHDKMYWYQQDPGMELHLIHYSYGVNSTEKGDLSSESTVSRIRTEHFPLTLESARPSHTSQYLCATGTSGVTGELFFGEGSRLTVL.

This chain links TRBV6-1 with TRBJ2-1; TRBD1 is a possible D gene (5 bases). Germline CDR1 is MNHNS and CDR2 is SASEGT. The CDR3 is made up of 11 amino acids. V lost 9 bases, J lost 7 bases, and 10 bases lay in between. The CDR3 DNA follows: TGTGCCAGTACAAGGGGTAATGAGCAGTTCTTC. This translates into CASTRGNEQFF.

The rearrangement links TRBV6-5 to TRBJ2-2, with D possibly TRBD1 on 7 matching bases. Germline V gene data show CDR1 as MNHEY and CDR2 as SVGAGI. V was cut by 6 bases and J by 4 bases, with 12 bases left in between. The CDR3 runs to 14 residues. The CDR3 DNA reads as TGTGCCAGCAGCCAGCAGGGGGGCACCGGGGAGCTGTTTTTT. It encodes CASSQQGGTGELFF.

This clone was recorded once. The rearrangement links TRBV5-1 to TRBJ1-1; TRBD1 might be the D (5 bases). Germline values: CDR1 SGHRS, CDR2 YFSETQ. The CDR3 runs to 15 residues. The V and J ends lost 6 bases and 3 bases respectively, with 18 bases between them. The CDR3 region is CASTHRGVGYTEAFF. As DNA, the CDR3 is TGCGCCAGCACACATCGGGGGGTGGGGTACACTGAAGCTTTCTTT.

J is TRBJ1-2 and V is TRBV28; 12 bases match TRBD1. CDR3 length equals 14 residues. Germline-derived CDR1 and CDR2 are MDHEN and SYDVKM. Trimming cost V 6 bases and J 8 bases; bases outside gene matches: 7. The CDR3 sequence is CASRAGTGGAGYTF. DNA for the CDR3: TGTGCCAGCAGAGCCGGGACAGGGGGCGCGGGCTACACCTTC.

The chain carries TRBV5-1 and TRBJ1-2, with 8 bases that match TRBD1. The ends lost 4 bases at V and 5 bases at J; junction bases unmatched: 13. Germline loops: CDR1 SGHRS, CDR2 YFSETQ. This CDR3 has 16 amino acids. The CDR3 loop reads CASSDSYRGDGYGYTF. The CDR3 nucleotides are TGCGCCAGCAGCGATAGCTACAGGGGGGACGGATATGGCTACACCTTC.

The rearrangement uses TRBV4-1 and TRBJ1-5, with no clear D. The CDR3 runs 15 residues. V was pared by 0 bases and J by 2 bases, with 8 bases between. Germline CDR1 is MGHRA and CDR2 is YSYEKL. In DNA form, the CDR3 reads TGCGCCAGCAGCCAAGAATCCAGTCGCAATCAGCCCCAGCATTTT. Its translation is CASSQESSRNQPQHF.

The chain carries TRBV9 and TRBJ2-2; TRBD1 matches at 7 bases. J gave up 1 base and V 6 bases, and 6 bases lay outside the gene matches. This CDR3 spans 15 amino acids. The germline CDR1 and CDR2 sequences are SGDLS and YYNGEE. The CDR3 coding sequence is TGTGCCAGCACCGCCGGGACAGAGAACACCGGGGAGCTGTTTTTT. Its translation is CASTAGTENTGELFF.

The chain is built from TRBV5-6 and TRBJ1-3, with no clear D. Germline lookup yields CDR1 SGHDT and CDR2 YYEEEE. This CDR3 is 14 amino acids long. V lost 6 bases and J 2 bases, leaving 12 bases between the germline ends. CDR3: CASTLRGPGNTIYF. For the CDR3, the DNA is TGTGCCAGCACCCTCAGAGGGCCTGGAAACACCATATATTTT.

This CDR3 is CASSRTGSSYEQYF. In nucleotides, the CDR3 is TGTGCCAGTAGCCGGACAGGGAGCTCCTACGAGCAGTACTTC. The chain is built from TRBV19 and TRBJ2-7; 8 positions agree with TRBD1. The trim removed 6 bases at V and 0 bases at J, leaving 4 bases unmatched. CDR1 is LNHDA, CDR2 SQIVND, per germline (reference sequence). The CDR3 is 14 amino acids.

The rearrangement uses TRBV21-1 and TRBJ2-1; the table's D call, TRBD1, was not checked against the DNA. TRBV21-1 is assigned pseudogene status. This CDR3 region has 15 residues. The CDR3 reads CASSKVGQGRNEQFF. The CDR3 nucleotides read TGTGCCAGCAGCAAAGTAGGACAGGGGCGGAATGAGCAGTTCTTC.

The V call is TRBV6-5, the J call TRBJ2-7, with a tentative D call TRBD2 (5 bases). There are 15 residues in the CDR3. V lost 0 bases to trimming and J lost 2 bases, with 11 bases between them. CDR1 MNHEY and CDR2 SVGAGI come from the germline V gene. This CDR3 is CASSYSPGLAYEQYF. The CDR3 nucleotides are TGTGCCAGCAGTTACTCCCCCGGACTTGCCTACGAGCAGTACTTC.

The sample holds a few counts of this clone. The V gene is TRBV4-1, the J gene TRBJ1-1, with D tentatively TRBD1 (5 bases). Germline-derived CDR1 and CDR2 are MGHRA and YSYEKL. The CDR3 spans 13 residues. Trimming cost V 4 bases and J 8 bases, with 14 bases left between them. In nucleotides, the CDR3 is TGCGCCAGCAGCCCAAAGGCGGGGGGAGAAGCTTTCTTT. It specifies CASSPKAGGEAFF.

The chain links TRBV7-8 to TRBJ2-5; weak D call: TRBD2 (5 bases). The closer fit of TRBJ2-7 to the DNA end suggests the J call may be wrong. Germline V gene data show CDR1 as SGHVS and CDR2 as FQNEAQ. The CDR3 length is 14 residues. The CDR3 region is CASTLRRYGYEQYF. CDR3 DNA: TGTGCCAGCACCCTGAGGAGGTACGGCTACGAGCAGTACTTC.

The V call is TRBV15, the J call TRBJ2-7, with D tentatively TRBD2 (5 bases). The V gene's germline CDR1 is LNHNV and CDR2 YYDKDF (reference sequence). The CDR3 has 16 residues. The ends were cut back, 0 bases at V and 2 bases at J, with 14 bases in the middle. The CDR3 loop is CATSRDRRPRPYEQYF. In DNA, the CDR3 is TGTGCCACCAGCAGAGATCGGAGGCCGAGGCCCTACGAGCAGTACTTC.

The genes are TRBV10-1 and TRBJ2-2, with TRBD1 matching over 9 bases. The J segment lost 7 bases and the V segment lost 8 bases, leaving 8 bases of the junction unmatched. This CDR3 is 14 amino acids long. Germline values: CDR1 WNHNN, CDR2 SYGVQD (reference sequence). CDR3 region: CASRRDRAIGELFF. CDR3 in DNA: TGCGCCAGCCGCCGGGACAGGGCCATCGGGGAGCTGTTTTTT.

The J gene is TRBJ2-3, the V gene TRBV5-1; a weak D match, TRBD1 (5 bases). The V end was cut by 0 bases, the J end by 8 bases, with 7 bases between. Germline CDR1 reads SGHRS; CDR2 reads YFSETQ. This CDR3 contains 12 residues. The CDR3 reads CASSLEGLTQYF. The CDR3 nucleotides read TGCGCCAGCAGCTTGGAGGGGCTTACGCAGTATTTT. The variable domain in full, completed from reference TRBV5-1 and TRBJ2-3, reads KAGVTQTPRYLIKTRGQQVTLSCSPISGHRSVSWYQQTPGQGLQFLFEYFSETQRNKGNFPGRFSGRQFSNSRSEMNVSTLELGDSALYLCASSLEGLTQYFGPGTRLTVL.

This chain connects TRBV5-1 to TRBJ2-4; 9 positions match TRBD1. Germline trimming cut 2 bases from V and 8 bases from J; bases unmatched to any gene: 11. The CDR3 length is 16 residues. Germline values: CDR1 SGHRS, CDR2 YFSETQ. The CDR3 coding sequence is TGCGCCAGCAGCTTCCGGGACAGGGAAATGCTGGACATTCAGTACTTC. Its translation is CASSFRDREMLDIQYF.

The J gene is TRBJ1-1, the V gene TRBV9; no clear D gene. CDR1 is SGDLS, CDR2 YYNGEE, per germline. This CDR3 has 15 residues. V was clipped by 0 bases and J by 1 base, with 10 bases between them. CDR3 in amino acids: CASSVGVQENTEAFF. The CDR3 DNA follows: TGTGCCAGCAGCGTAGGGGTCCAGGAGAACACTGAAGCTTTCTTT. The whole variable domain, remainder taken from reference TRBV9 and TRBJ1-1, is DSGVTQTPKHLITATGQRVTLRCSPRSGDLSVYWYQQSLDQGLQFLIQYYNGEERAKGNILERFSAQQFPDLHSELNLSSLELGDSALYFCASSVGVQENTEAFFGQGTRLTVV.

The V gene is TRBV5-1, the J gene TRBJ2-3; 10 bases are shared with TRBD2. The CDR3 has 18 amino acids. V shed 0 bases and J 0 bases; nucleotides not matched to a gene: 7. From germline, CDR1 is SGHRS and CDR2 YFSETQ. CDR3 region: CASSLVRASGSSTDTQYF. In nucleotides, the CDR3 is TGCGCCAGCAGCTTGGTCAGGGCTAGCGGGAGTAGCACAGATACGCAGTATTTT.

This rearrangement joins TRBV7-6 to TRBJ2-3; 10 bases agree with TRBD2. This CDR3 is built from 16 residues. The germline V gene encodes CDR1 SGHVS and CDR2 FNYEAQ. The ends lost 5 bases at V and 2 bases at J; junction bases unmatched: 7. The CDR3 region is CASSELAGLPTDTQYF. Here the CDR3 DNA reads TGTGCCAGCAGCGAACTAGCGGGACTCCCCACAGATACGCAGTATTTT.

V usage is TRBV6-1 and J usage is TRBJ2-3; weak D call: TRBD2 (7 bases). The germline V and J ends were trimmed by 4 bases and 3 bases, with 17 bases remaining between them. This CDR3 contains 16 residues. Germline V gene data show CDR1 as MNHNS and CDR2 as SASEGT. The CDR3, as DNA: TGTGCCAGCAGTGCCTGGGGGCTAGCGGAAACAGATACGCAGTATTTT. It specifies CASSAWGLAETDTQYF.

The gene calls are TRBV7-6 and TRBJ2-5; 11 bases line up with TRBD2. The V segment lost 2 bases and the J segment 2 bases; nucleotides outside the gene matches: 16. The CDR3 runs 20 residues. Germline CDR1 reads SGHVS; CDR2 reads FNYEAQ. CDR3: CASSLPSSGGTAHLQETQYF. The DNA for the CDR3 is TGTGCCAGCAGCTTACCATCTAGCGGGGGGACCGCACACCTTCAAGAGACCCAGTACTTC.